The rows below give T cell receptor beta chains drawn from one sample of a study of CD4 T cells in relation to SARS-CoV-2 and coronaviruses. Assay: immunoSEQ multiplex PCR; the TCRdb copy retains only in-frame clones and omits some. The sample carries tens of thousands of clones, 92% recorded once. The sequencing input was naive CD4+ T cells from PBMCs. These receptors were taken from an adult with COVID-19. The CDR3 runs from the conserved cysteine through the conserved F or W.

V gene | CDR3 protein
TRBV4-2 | CASSQGNRGTLGTDTQYF
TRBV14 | CASSSVGTRNEAFF
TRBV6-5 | CASSSRGQGETDTQYF
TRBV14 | CASSLFTSGTGGHTEAFF
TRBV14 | CASSSRQGGRDIQYF
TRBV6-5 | CASTARGPLHF
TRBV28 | CASSVALAAAYNEQFF
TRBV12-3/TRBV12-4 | CASSLNGYEQYF
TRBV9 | CASSVMPRDPEQYF
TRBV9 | CASSAYRYTGELFF
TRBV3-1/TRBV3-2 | CASSQQGSHSPLHF
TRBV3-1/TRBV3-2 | CASSHLYSATNEKLFF
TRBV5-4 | CASSILSGRTYEQYF
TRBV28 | CASSPQERSTDTQYF
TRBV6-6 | CASRPGTGEKLFF
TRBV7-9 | CASSKEATSTDTQYF
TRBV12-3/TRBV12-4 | CASSQPRETQYF
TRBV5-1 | CASSRIDRVRGEQYF
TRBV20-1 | CSASSRTSDTSSYNEQFF
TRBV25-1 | CASSDRRSQGYTF
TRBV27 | CASSFRGQLDTQYF
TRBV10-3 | CAISEAPGLNTDTQYF
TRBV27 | CASSTRQGSNYGYTF
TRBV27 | CASSFLVWTGSGELFF
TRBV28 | CASSYPIRGSYGYTF
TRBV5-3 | CARSFQREGPETQYF
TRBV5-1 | CASSQDRGGNIQYF
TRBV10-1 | CASSEYTALTGNTIYF
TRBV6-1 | CASSEFRYGISSGNTIYF
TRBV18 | CASSPQGTGEDTQYF
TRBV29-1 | CSVGGTGVTEKLFF
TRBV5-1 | CASSHPTGSTDTQYF
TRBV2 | CASQGGPQETQYF
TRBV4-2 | CASSQMTRSGGAKAAYTF
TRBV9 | CASSVQSGANVLTF
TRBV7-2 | CASSLGRLPSYEQYF
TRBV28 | CASGVGFSGRAMEEQFF
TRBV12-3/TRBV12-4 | CASSPDRDYGYTF
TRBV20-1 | CSASLEEISIYEQYF
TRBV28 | CASTNPGSANSPLHF
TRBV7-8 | CASSLAKWAPYNEQFF
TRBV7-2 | CASSSDGTGDHNEQFF
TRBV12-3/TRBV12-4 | CASSLRTGTQYF